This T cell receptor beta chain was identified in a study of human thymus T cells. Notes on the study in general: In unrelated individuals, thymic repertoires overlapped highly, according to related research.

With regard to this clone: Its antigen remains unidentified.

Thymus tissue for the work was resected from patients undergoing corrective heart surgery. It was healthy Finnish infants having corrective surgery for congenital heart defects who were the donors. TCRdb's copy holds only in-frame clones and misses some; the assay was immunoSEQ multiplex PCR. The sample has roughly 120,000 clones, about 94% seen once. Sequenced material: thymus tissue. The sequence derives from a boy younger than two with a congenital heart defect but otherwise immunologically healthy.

The DNA for the CDR3 is TGCGCCAGCAGCCCCAACATGGATACGCAGTATTTT. Translation: CASSPNMDTQYF. The chain has TRBV4-3 and TRBJ2-3, with D unclear. The CDR3 totals 12 residues. Germline CDR1 is LGHNA and CDR2 is YSLEER. V lost 4 bases to trimming and J lost 6 bases, with 8 bases between them.